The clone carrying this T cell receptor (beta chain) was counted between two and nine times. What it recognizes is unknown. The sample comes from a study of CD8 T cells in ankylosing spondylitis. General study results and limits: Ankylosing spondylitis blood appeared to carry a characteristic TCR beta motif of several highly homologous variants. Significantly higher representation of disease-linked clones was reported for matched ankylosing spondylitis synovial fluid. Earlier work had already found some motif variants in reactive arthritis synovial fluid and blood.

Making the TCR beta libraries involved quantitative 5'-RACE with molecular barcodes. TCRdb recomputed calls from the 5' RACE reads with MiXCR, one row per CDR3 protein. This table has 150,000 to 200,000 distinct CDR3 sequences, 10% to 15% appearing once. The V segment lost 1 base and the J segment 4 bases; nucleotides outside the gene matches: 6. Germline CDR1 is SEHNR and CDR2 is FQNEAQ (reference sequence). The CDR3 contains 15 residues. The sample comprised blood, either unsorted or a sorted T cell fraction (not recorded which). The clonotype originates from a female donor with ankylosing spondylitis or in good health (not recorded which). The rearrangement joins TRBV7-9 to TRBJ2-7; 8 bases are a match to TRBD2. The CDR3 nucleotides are TGTGCCAGCAGCTTAGGGACGGGACTAGGGTACGAGCAGTACTTC. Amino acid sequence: CASSLGTGLGYEQYF.